This T cell receptor (beta chain) is from a study of blood T cell repertoires in COVID-19. This CDR3 is built from 14 residues. Trimming shortened V by 6 bases and J by 4 bases, and 15 bases separated the two germline ends. Germline V gene data show CDR1 as SGHVS and CDR2 as FQNEAQ. Using immunoSEQ multiplex PCR, the repertoire was profiled, and TCRdb retains in-frame clones only, with some absent. Of roughly 100,000 clones listed, about four fifths are singletons. This sequence originates from a human donor in a cohort sampled during active COVID-19. Sequencing input: peripheral blood. The V gene is TRBV7-8, the J gene TRBJ1-1, with unresolved D. CDR3 DNA: TGTGCCAGCAGACTTGGAGGGTGGACCACTGAAGCTTTCTTT. This gives the protein CASRLGGWTTEAFF.